This T cell receptor beta chain was sequenced in a study of OX40 agonist ivuxolimab in advanced cancers. Overall study context: Ivuxolimab, which is an agonistic anti-OX40 (CD134) antibody, was administered to the patients. Of the patients, three showed partial responses, one with hepatocellular carcinoma and two with cutaneous melanoma.

A word on this clone: Its antigen is not identified.

Broader study findings: On average, CD8+ T cells showed a greater number of expanded clones than CD4+.

The CDR3 runs to 14 residues. Trimming left V 2 bases short and J 1 base short, with 6 bases between. Germline lookup yields CDR1 PRHDT and CDR2 FYEKMQ (reference sequence). Sequenced by immunoSEQ multiplex PCR; TCRdb stores in-frame clones only, minus some. The sample records fewer than 95,000 clones, about 90% being singletons. Material: CD4+ or CD8+ T cells sorted from blood, obtained in a trial of the OX40 agonist ivuxolimab. The chain employs TRBV13 and TRBJ1-3; D is uncertain. The receptor comes from an adult with an advanced solid tumor such as melanoma, head and neck, liver or kidney cancer. CDR3 nucleotide sequence: TGTGCCAGCAGCTTAAGGTGGTCTGGAAACACCATATATTTT. As protein: CASSLRWSGNTIYF. The full variable domain, rest sourced from reference TRBV13 and TRBJ1-3, is AAGVIQSPRHLIKEKRETATLKCYPIPRHDTVYWYQQGPGQDPQFLISFYEKMQSDKGSIPDRFSAQQFSDYHSELNMSSLELGDSALYFCASSLRWSGNTIYFGEGSWLTVV.